A single sample gave rise to the 19 T cell receptor beta chains below, sequenced in a study of blood T cell repertoires in COVID-19. Libraries were prepared by immunoSEQ multiplex PCR; TCRdb keeps only in-frame clonotypes and omits some of them. The sample holds some 85,000 clones, 65% to 85% seen once. The sequencing input was peripheral blood. The receptors shown here come from a man between 65 and 79 years old with COVID-19, enrolled during active disease.

This clone was recorded once. The rearrangement links TRBV16 to TRBJ1-1; TRBD1 is a possible D gene (5 bases). Germline V gene lookup returns CDR1 KGHSY and CDR2 FQNENV. Trimming took 1 base from V and 6 from J, leaving 12 bases between them. The CDR3 spans 14 residues. The CDR3 DNA sequence: TGTGCCAGCAGCCAATTTCAAGGAGGGGCTGAAGCTTTCTTT. Translated, it gives CASSQFQGGAEAFF.

This clone was counted a few times. The rearrangement uses TRBV6-4 and TRBJ2-6; a possible D gene is TRBD1 (5 bases). CDR1 MRHNA and CDR2 SNTAGT come from the germline V gene. V was pared by 2 bases and J by 0 bases, with 8 bases between. The CDR3 length is 16 residues. The CDR3 here is CASSDRDSSGANVLTF. In DNA form, the CDR3 reads TGTGCCAGCAGTGACCGCGACAGCTCTGGGGCCAACGTCCTGACTTTC.

This clone showed up just a few times. J is TRBJ1-6 and V is TRBV5-4; the D gene is possibly TRBD1 (6 bases). The CDR3 length is 16 residues. CDR1 is SGHNT and CDR2 is YYREEE in the germline V gene (reference sequence). Trimming took 4 bases from V and 6 from J, leaving 17 bases between them. The CDR3 bases are TGTGCCAGCAGCCTCGGACAGTCAGGAATTAATTCACCCCTCCACTTT. This encodes CASSLGQSGINSPLHF.

The V call is TRBV3-1 (or the pseudogene TRBV3-2), the J call TRBJ2-3; weak D call: TRBD2 (6 bases). V was trimmed by 2 bases and J by 3 bases, leaving 12 bases between them. The CDR3 has 15 residues. CDR1 is LGHDT and CDR2 is YNNKEL in the germline V gene (reference sequence). The CDR3 DNA is TGTGCCAGCAGCCAACGACTAGGAGGAACAGATACGCAGTATTTT. Amino acid sequence: CASSQRLGGTDTQYF.

As regards this clone: The junction departs from germline at one end; a sequencing error may be responsible. The chain uses TRBV7-7 and TRBJ2-7; the D gene is possibly TRBD1 (6 bases). Germline values: CDR1 SSHAT, CDR2 FNYEAQ (reference sequence). The CDR3 extends over 15 amino acids. The CDR3: CASSLGPGANYEQYF. The CDR3 bases are TGTGCTAGCAGCTTAGGCCCAGGGGCGAACTACGAGCAGTACTTC.

The CDR3 region is CASTEGGARAYEQYF. For the CDR3, the DNA is TGTGCCAGCACCGAGGGGGGGGCGAGGGCCTACGAGCAGTACTTC. V is TRBV6-5 and J is TRBJ2-7; D might be TRBD2 (7 bases). The V gene lost 7 bases and the J gene lost 2 bases, with 18 bases spanning the gap. The CDR3 is 15 residues long. CDR1 is MNHEY and CDR2 is SVGAGI in the germline V gene.

The V call is TRBV5-1, the J call TRBJ2-5; D may be TRBD2 (7 bases). Per germline, CDR1 SGHRS and CDR2 YFSETQ. The CDR3 length is 14 residues. The germline V and J ends were trimmed by 4 bases and 4 bases, with 14 bases remaining between them. The CDR3 here is CASSPGRGRETQYF. The CDR3 DNA follows: TGCGCCAGCAGCCCTGGGCGGGGGCGAGAGACCCAGTACTTC.

This chain joins TRBV3-1 (or the pseudogene TRBV3-2) and TRBJ2-7, with TRBD1 matching 8 bases. The CDR3 has 19 residues. V was clipped by 0 bases and J by 0 bases; unmatched bases: 13. CDR1 is LGHDT, CDR2 YNNKEL, per germline (reference sequence). CDR3 sequence: CASSQDRRKRQGPSYEQYF. In nucleotides, the CDR3 is TGTGCCAGCAGCCAAGATCGAAGAAAAAGACAGGGGCCCTCCTACGAGCAGTACTTC.

The chain uses TRBV5-6 and TRBJ2-1; D not certain. The V gene's germline CDR1 is SGHDT and CDR2 YYEEEE. V lost 2 bases and J 2 bases, leaving 11 bases between the germline ends. The CDR3 sequence is 15 residues long. CDR3 residues: CASSFSGVTYNEQFF. In nucleotides, the CDR3 is TGTGCCAGCAGCTTCTCAGGTGTCACCTACAATGAGCAGTTCTTC. The variable domain in full, completed from reference TRBV5-6 and TRBJ2-1, reads DAGVTQSPTHLIKTRGQQVTLRCSPKSGHDTVSWYQQALGQGPQFIFQYYEEEERQRGNFPDRFSGHQFPNYSSELNVNALLLGDSALYLCASSFSGVTYNEQFFGPGTRLTVL.

V is TRBV2 and J is TRBJ1-2, with D possibly TRBD1 on 5 matching bases. This CDR3 comprises 14 residues. V dropped 6 bases and J dropped 4 bases, with 15 bases sitting between them. Per germline, CDR1 SNHLY and CDR2 FYNNEI. CDR3 amino acids: CASRQGGFTYGYTF. CDR3 bases: TGTGCCAGCAGGCAGGGAGGTTTTACCTATGGCTACACCTTC.

This chain uses TRBV6-5 with TRBJ1-6, with D tentatively TRBD1 (5 bases). The CDR3 contains 14 residues. Germline V gene sequence: CDR1 MNHEY, CDR2 SVGAGI. V shed 6 bases and J shed 1 base, with 7 bases lying between them. CDR3 nucleotide sequence: TGTGCCAGCAGGGGGCAGTCCTATAATTCACCCCTCCACTTT. Its translation: CASRGQSYNSPLHF.

Here the CDR3 DNA reads TGTGCCAGTAGTATAGCGGGACTAGGGTCCCACAATGAGCAGTTCTTC. Protein product: CASSIAGLGSHNEQFF. The chain uses TRBV19 and TRBJ2-1; 8 positions match TRBD2. V was pared by 1 base and J by 5 bases, with 7 bases of the junction left unmatched. CDR1 and CDR2 (germline): LNHDA, SQIVND (reference sequence). The CDR3 sequence is 16 residues long.

On this clone itself: An end of the junction differs from the germline gene, which may be a read error. The genes are TRBV6-1 and TRBJ2-7, with D maybe TRBD1 (6 bases). Germline loops: CDR1 MNHNS, CDR2 SASEGT. The CDR3 is made up of 12 amino acids. The CDR3 loop is CASSQLGAEEYF. The CDR3 DNA reads TGTGCCAGCAGTCAGCTGGGGGCCGAGGAGTACTTC.

The V and J genes are TRBV30 and TRBJ1-1, with 7 bases that match TRBD1. CDR3 length: 11 amino acids. Germline CDR1 reads GTSNPN; CDR2 reads SVGIG (reference sequence). V gave up 5 bases and J gave up 8 bases; unmatched junction bases: 5. CDR3 coding DNA: TGTGCCTGGGAGCAGACAGGGGAAGCTTTCTTT. Protein product: CAWEQTGEAFF.

This chain links TRBV9 with TRBJ1-4; 8 positions match TRBD1. The junction had 5 bases not matched to a gene; V was cut back by 2 bases and J by 8 bases. The CDR3 covers 14 residues. Germline CDR1 and CDR2: SGDLS and YYNGEE. CDR3 coding DNA: TGTGCCAGCAGCGTCTCGACAGGGGACGAAAAACTGTTTTTT. Its protein is CASSVSTGDEKLFF.

The CDR3 loop is CASSYTGQGNTEAFF. CDR3 in DNA: TGTGCCAGCAGCTACACGGGACAGGGGAACACTGAAGCTTTCTTT. The V gene is TRBV7-6, the J gene TRBJ1-1; TRBD1 agrees at 9 bases. The CDR3 totals 15 residues. CDR1 is SGHVS and CDR2 is FNYEAQ in the germline V gene. The junction had 4 bases not matched to a gene; V was cut back by 4 bases and J by 1 base.

The CDR3 region is CASSQGWDTTYEQYF. The DNA of the CDR3 is TGCGCCAGCAGCCAAGGATGGGACACGACCTACGAGCAGTACTTC. The chain is built from TRBV4-3 and TRBJ2-7; tentative D call: TRBD1 (6 bases). Per the germline V gene, CDR1 is LGHNA and CDR2 is YSLEER. Between the trimmed V and J ends, which lost 1 base and 2 bases, there was a span of 12 bases. CDR3 length: 15 amino acids.

V gene TRBV5-1 combines with J gene TRBJ2-5; TRBD1 agrees at 11 bases. Germline V gene lookup returns CDR1 SGHRS and CDR2 YFSETQ. V trimming: 0 bases; J trimming: 5 bases; junction bases outside the gene matches: 12. The CDR3 runs 18 residues. The CDR3 DNA follows: TGCGCCAGCAGCTTGGCCCTCACCGGGACAGGGGGGCCGGAGACCCAGTACTTC. Amino acids: CASSLALTGTGGPETQYF.

This clone appeared a single time. This chain uses TRBV29-1 with TRBJ2-1; D is possibly TRBD2 (6 bases). CDR3 length: 14 residues. CDR1 and CDR2 (germline): SQVTM, ANQGSEA. The V end lost 4 bases, the J end lost 2 bases, and 12 bases lay between the germline ends. The CDR3 sequence is CSVVGGIPYNEQFF. CDR3 DNA sequence: TGCAGCGTTGTTGGCGGGATCCCCTACAATGAGCAGTTCTTC.